Listed here are 31 T cell receptor beta chains from one sample, sequenced in a study of circulating tumor DNA in untreated peripheral T-cell lymphoma. Method: immunoSEQ multiplex PCR; TCRdb's copy keeps in-frame clones and lacks some. In the table there are about 6,600 clones, about three fifths of which are singletons. The sequenced sample consisted of tumor tissue. Receptors originate from a human donor with peripheral T-cell lymphoma.

This clone is a singleton in its sample. The chain carries TRBV7-5 and TRBJ2-4; TRBD1 is the table's D call and was not checked against the DNA. TRBV7-5 is a pseudogene segment. The CDR3 extends over 15 amino acids. CDR3 bases: TGTGCCAGCAGCTTGGTAGGGGAAGCCAAAAACATTCAGTACTTC. Amino acids: CASSLVGEAKNIQYF.

This clone was picked up one time. This chain links TRBV19 with TRBJ2-7; 7 nucleotides match TRBD1. Germline loops: CDR1 LNHDA, CDR2 SQIVND (reference sequence). The V and J ends lost 5 bases and 1 base, in that order; junction bases with no gene match: 2. The length of the CDR3 is 13 residues. CDR3 residues: CASSEGASYEQYF. The CDR3 DNA sequence: TGTGCCAGTAGTGAGGGGGCGTCCTACGAGCAGTACTTC.

The chain carries TRBV19 and TRBJ1-2; D remains unclear. Germline assignment: CDR1 LNHDA and CDR2 SQIVND (reference sequence). The CDR3 consists of 14 residues. V was trimmed by 2 bases and J by 3 bases, leaving 10 bases between them. The CDR3 sequence: CASSISLLYYGYTF. For the CDR3, the DNA is TGTGCCAGTAGTATATCTCTCCTGTACTATGGCTACACCTTC.

The chain has TRBV5-1 and TRBJ2-7; 7 bases match TRBD1. From germline, CDR1 is SGHRS and CDR2 YFSETQ. This CDR3 is built from 15 residues. The junction had 8 bases not matched to a gene; V was cut back by 0 bases and J by 5 bases. This CDR3 reads CASSLAGDRDHEQYF. CDR3 in DNA: TGCGCCAGCAGCTTGGCCGGAGACAGGGACCACGAGCAGTACTTC.

About this clone itself: Other DNA sequences within the sample encode an identical CDR3. The rearrangement links TRBV6-8 to TRBJ2-1; 13 bases agree with TRBD2. CDR1 and CDR2 from the germline V gene are MNHGY and SAAAGT. CDR3 size: 14 residues. The J segment lost 7 bases and the V segment lost 5 bases, leaving 2 bases of the junction unmatched. The CDR3 sequence: CASSVLAGGNEQFF. In DNA form, the CDR3 reads TGTGCCAGCAGTGTACTAGCGGGGGGGAATGAGCAGTTCTTC.

The chain carries TRBV29-1 and TRBJ2-7, with 8 bases fitting TRBD1. The J segment lost 6 bases and the V segment lost 6 bases, leaving 10 bases of the junction unmatched. CDR1 is SQVTM, CDR2 ANQGSEA, per germline. The CDR3 covers 13 residues. CDR3 protein: CSVGVTGGGEQYF. The CDR3 DNA follows: TGCAGCGTCGGTGTTACAGGGGGAGGCGAGCAGTACTTC.

The rearrangement joins TRBV18 to TRBJ1-4, with D perhaps TRBD1 (6 bases). The ends were cut back, 0 bases at V and 4 bases at J, with 9 bases in the middle. The CDR3 loop spans 15 amino acids. The V gene's germline CDR1 is KGHSH and CDR2 LQKENI. CDR3: CASSPPGQINEKLFF. CDR3 nucleotide sequence: TGTGCCAGCTCACCACCCGGACAGATTAATGAAAAACTGTTTTTT. Full variable domain (rest looked up from reference TRBV18 and TRBJ1-4): NAGVMQNPRHLVRRRGQEARLRCSPMKGHSHVYWYRQLPEEGLKFMVYLQKENIIDESGMPKERFSAEFPKEGPSILRIQQVVRGDSAAYFCASSPPGQINEKLFFGSGTQLSVL.

This clone showed up just a few times. The rearrangement joins TRBV23-1 to TRBJ2-1; 12 bases fit TRBD2. TRBV23-1 is filed as an ORF, its function uncertain. The CDR3 has 19 amino acids. Germline trimming cut 0 bases from V and 6 bases from J; bases unmatched to any gene: 12. The CDR3 protein is CASSQSEGTSGLGGNEQFF. DNA of the CDR3: TGCGCCAGCAGTCAATCGGAGGGGACTAGCGGGTTGGGAGGCAATGAGCAGTTCTTC.

The chain combines TRBV11-3 with TRBJ2-5, with 8 bases matching TRBD1. V lost 3 bases to trimming and J lost 4 bases; unmatched junction nucleotides: 7. The germline V gene has CDR1 SGHNT and CDR2 YENEEA. The CDR3 consists of 15 residues. CDR3 DNA sequence: TGTGCCAGCAGCTTGCGGACAGGGCGGGGAGAGACCCAGTACTTC. The encoded protein is CASSLRTGRGETQYF.

The rearrangement uses TRBV11-3 and TRBJ2-2; 11 bases fit TRBD2. With V trimmed by 1 base and J by 7 bases, 5 bases remained unmatched. The germline V gene has CDR1 SGHNT and CDR2 YENEEA. The CDR3 runs 16 residues. The CDR3: CASSLGLAGLIGELFF. The CDR3, as DNA: TGTGCCAGCAGCTTAGGACTAGCGGGATTGATCGGGGAGCTGTTTTTT.

DNA of the CDR3: TGTGCCAGCAGCTTAGGAAGAGGGAATGAAAAACTGTTTTTT. Amino acids: CASSLGRGNEKLFF. The rearrangement uses TRBV11-3 and TRBJ1-4; D uncertain. The CDR3 covers 14 residues. Germline V gene lookup returns CDR1 SGHNT and CDR2 YENEEA. V was shortened by 1 base and J by 5 bases, with 8 bases between the two germline ends.

The chain recombines TRBV6-8 with TRBJ2-3, with D possibly matching TRBD1 (6 bases). V dropped 2 bases and J dropped 5 bases, with 14 bases sitting between them. Germline V lookup: CDR1 MNHGY, CDR2 SAAAGT. The CDR3 covers 15 residues. CDR3 in amino acids: CASSYGGTGRDTQYF. DNA of the CDR3: TGTGCCAGCAGTTACGGCGGAACAGGGAGAGATACGCAGTATTTT.

This clone was recorded a few times. The chain joins TRBV6-8 to TRBJ1-1, with TRBD1 matching 9 bases. CDR1 is MNHGY and CDR2 is SAAAGT in the germline V gene. The CDR3 runs 14 residues. V was clipped by 6 bases and J by 4 bases; unmatched bases: 6. CDR3 residues: CASRKGQGSTEAFF. The CDR3 bases are TGTGCCAGCAGGAAGGGACAGGGAAGCACTGAAGCTTTCTTT.

This sequence joins TRBV11-3 and TRBJ2-5; D could derive from TRBD1 or TRBD2 (5 bases each). Trimming cost V 3 bases and J 1 base, with 9 bases left between them. Germline CDR1 reads SGHNT; CDR2 reads YENEEA. The CDR3 consists of 14 residues. The CDR3 nucleotides are TGTGCCAGCAGCTTCCTCGGGGCCCAAGAGACCCAGTACTTC. Translation: CASSFLGAQETQYF.

This clone has only a few counts. The chain links TRBV28 to TRBJ2-5, with TRBD2 matching 7 bases. V trimming: 8 bases; J trimming: 5 bases; junction bases outside the gene matches: 5. CDR3 length: 12 amino acids. Germline-derived CDR1 and CDR2 are MDHEN and SYDVKM. CDR3 DNA: TGTGCCAGCGTGGGACTATGGGAGACCCAGTACTTC. Translating it yields CASVGLWETQYF.

The rearrangement links TRBV28 to TRBJ1-1; the D gene is possibly TRBD1 (5 bases). Per the germline V gene, CDR1 is MDHEN and CDR2 is SYDVKM. Trimming cost V 2 bases and J 9 bases, with 19 bases left between them. CDR3 length equals 15 residues. The CDR3 nucleotides read TGTGCCAGCAGTTTAACGGGGGGGGAAAGGGTTAAAGCTTTCTTT. Residues: CASSLTGGERVKAFF.

This sequence joins TRBV19 and TRBJ2-1; 7 bases map to TRBD1. The germline V gene has CDR1 LNHDA and CDR2 SQIVND (reference sequence). The CDR3 loop spans 16 amino acids. Trimming cost V 5 bases and J 0 bases; bases outside gene matches: 7. The CDR3 nucleotides read TGTGCCAGTAGTGCGAGACAGGGAATCTCCTACAATGAGCAGTTCTTC. Its translation: CASSARQGISYNEQFF.

As for this clone: At one end, the junction sequence differs from germline, possibly due to a read error. The chain combines TRBV11-3 with TRBJ2-2, with D unresolved. The CDR3 length is 15 residues. The germline V gene has CDR1 SGHNT and CDR2 YENEEA. Here the CDR3 DNA reads TGTGCCAACAGCTTAGGTGTGGCTTTCACCGGGGAGCTGTTTTTT. Its protein product is CANSLGVAFTGELFF.

This chain links TRBV5-1 with TRBJ1-4, with 7 bases that match TRBD1. V trimming: 0 bases; J trimming: 6 bases; junction bases outside the gene matches: 5. Per the germline V gene, CDR1 is SGHRS and CDR2 is YFSETQ. CDR3 size: 15 residues. In DNA form, the CDR3 reads TGCGCCAGCAGCTTGGACAGGGGAATTGATGAAAAACTGTTTTTT. Translating gives CASSLDRGIDEKLFF.

In DNA form, the CDR3 reads TGTGCCAGCAGACAGGGAGGTGCTGGGGCCAACGTCCTGACTTTC. Amino acid sequence: CASRQGGAGANVLTF. This sequence joins TRBV2 and TRBJ2-6; possibly TRBD1 or TRBD2 for D (6 bases each). CDR3 length: 15 residues. V lost 6 bases and J lost 2, with 11 bases in between. The germline gives CDR1 SNHLY, CDR2 FYNNEI.

This chain's CDR3 is CATSAGTAFGQPQHF. CDR3 nucleotide sequence: TGTGCCACCAGCGCCGGGACAGCTTTTGGTCAGCCCCAGCATTTT. The rearrangement joins TRBV15 to TRBJ1-5; 7 nucleotides align to TRBD1. The CDR3 has 15 amino acids. J was trimmed by 6 bases and V by 5 bases; bases with no gene match: 10. The germline CDR1 and CDR2 sequences are LNHNV and YYDKDF (reference sequence).

The chain carries TRBV7-6 and TRBJ1-1, with TRBD1 matching 9 bases. The germline CDR1 and CDR2 sequences are SGHVS and FNYEAQ. V trimming: 3 bases; J trimming: 2 bases; junction bases outside the gene matches: 7. The CDR3 is made up of 16 amino acids. The CDR3 DNA follows: TGTGCCAGCAGCTTGTTTCCGGGACAGGGAAACACTGAAGCTTTCTTT. Amino acids: CASSLFPGQGNTEAFF. The full variable domain, in which reference TRBV7-6 and TRBJ1-1 provide the parts outside the CDR3, is GAGVSQSPRYKVTKRGQDVALRCDPISGHVSLYWYRQALGQGPEFLTYFNYEAQQDKSGLPNDRFSAERPEGSISTLTIQRTEQRDSAMYRCASSLFPGQGNTEAFFGQGTRLTVV.

This clone was picked up one time. J is TRBJ1-5 and V is TRBV30, with a possible D match to TRBD1 (5 bases). V lost 2 bases, J lost 5 bases, and 10 bases lay in between. Germline lookup yields CDR1 GTSNPN and CDR2 SVGIG (reference sequence). The CDR3 has 13 residues. DNA of the CDR3: TGTGCCTGGAGTCCCCAGGGACATCAGCCCCAGCATTTT. Its translation is CAWSPQGHQPQHF.

The V and J genes are TRBV19 and TRBJ2-1; 9 bases align to TRBD1. The CDR3 has 15 residues. The V and J ends lost 7 bases and 5 bases, in that order; junction bases with no gene match: 9. Germline V lookup: CDR1 LNHDA, CDR2 SQIVND (reference sequence). This CDR3 reads CASNRGQGSNNEQFF. CDR3 sequence (DNA): TGTGCCAGTAACCGGGGACAGGGTAGCAACAATGAGCAGTTCTTC. Looking up the rest from reference TRBV19 and TRBJ2-1 gives the full variable domain: DGGITQSPKYLFRKEGQNVTLSCEQNLNHDAMYWYRQDPGQGLRLIYYSQIVNDFQKGDIAEGYSVSREKKESFPLTVTSAQKNPTAFYLCASNRGQGSNNEQFFGPGTRLTVL.

This chain links TRBV11-3 with TRBJ2-3, with 10 bases identical to TRBD2. Trimming took 3 bases from V and 6 from J; bases not matched to a gene: 6. CDR3 size: 15 residues. The V gene's germline CDR1 is SGHNT and CDR2 YENEEA. The CDR3 sequence is CASSLSGGAGDTQYF. DNA for the CDR3: TGTGCCAGCAGCTTGAGCGGGGGGGCAGGTGATACGCAGTATTTT.

This chain links TRBV28 with TRBJ2-3; 9 positions match TRBD1. The CDR3 spans 16 residues. The germline CDR1 and CDR2 sequences are MDHEN and SYDVKM. V was clipped by 1 base and J by 4 bases; unmatched bases: 6. CDR3 sequence: CASSLLGRQGADTQYF. The CDR3 region has the DNA TGTGCCAGCAGTTTATTGGGGAGACAGGGGGCAGATACGCAGTATTTT.

This rearrangement joins TRBV19 to TRBJ1-4; 8 bases fit TRBD1. The CDR3 loop spans 13 amino acids. V lost 6 bases and J lost 7; bases outside the gene matches: 4. Per the germline V gene, CDR1 is LNHDA and CDR2 is SQIVND (reference sequence). CDR3 nucleotides: TGTGCCAGTAGCCAGGGGGCGCGTGAAAAACTGTTTTTT. Residues: CASSQGAREKLFF. Filled out from reference TRBV19 and TRBJ1-4, the complete variable domain reads DGGITQSPKYLFRKEGQNVTLSCEQNLNHDAMYWYRQDPGQGLRLIYYSQIVNDFQKGDIAEGYSVSREKKESFPLTVTSAQKNPTAFYLCASSQGAREKLFFGSGTQLSVL.

The rearrangement uses TRBV15 and TRBJ1-2, with 9 bases that match TRBD1. The ends lost 9 bases at V and 4 bases at J; junction bases unmatched: 12. The CDR3 has 15 amino acids. The V gene's germline CDR1 is LNHNV and CDR2 YYDKDF (reference sequence). The CDR3 nucleotides are TGTGCCACAGGGACAGGGTCAACCGGCGGCTATGGCTACACCTTC. It codes for CATGTGSTGGYGYTF.

CDR3 in amino acids: CASSLAGGGRDTEAFF. CDR3 coding DNA: TGCGCCAGCAGCTTGGCCGGAGGGGGCAGGGACACTGAAGCTTTCTTT. V usage is TRBV5-1 and J usage is TRBJ1-1, with 7 bases that match TRBD1. Germline loops: CDR1 SGHRS, CDR2 YFSETQ. The CDR3 loop spans 16 amino acids. V lost 0 bases and J lost 3; bases outside the gene matches: 8.

The rearrangement uses TRBV12-2 and TRBJ2-1; the listed D gene, TRBD1, was not tested against the DNA. TRBV12-2 represents a pseudogene. The CDR3 runs 15 residues. Written as DNA, the CDR3 is TGTGCAAGTCGATATTGGACAGGGCTAGGGGATGAGCAGTTCTTC. Amino acid sequence: CASRYWTGLGDEQFF.

The chain recombines TRBV28 with TRBJ1-2; D call uncertain. The germline CDR1 and CDR2 sequences are MDHEN and SYDVKM. V lost 2 bases, J lost 4 bases, and 5 bases lay in between. The CDR3 is 12 amino acids. The DNA for the CDR3 is TGTGCCAGCAGTTTAGATAGCTATGGCTACACCTTC. This sequence encodes CASSLDSYGYTF.